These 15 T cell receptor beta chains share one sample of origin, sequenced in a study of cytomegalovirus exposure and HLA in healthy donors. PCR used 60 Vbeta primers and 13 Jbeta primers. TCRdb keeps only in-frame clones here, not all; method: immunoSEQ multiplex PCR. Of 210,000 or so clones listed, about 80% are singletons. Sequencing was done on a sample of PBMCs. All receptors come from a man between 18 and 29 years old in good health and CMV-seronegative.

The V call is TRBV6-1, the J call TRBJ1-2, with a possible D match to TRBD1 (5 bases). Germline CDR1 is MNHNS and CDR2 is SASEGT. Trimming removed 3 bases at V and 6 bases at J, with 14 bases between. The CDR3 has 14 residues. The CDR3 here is CASSDSWGGNGYTF. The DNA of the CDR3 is TGTGCCAGCAGTGATTCTTGGGGCGGTAATGGCTACACCTTC.

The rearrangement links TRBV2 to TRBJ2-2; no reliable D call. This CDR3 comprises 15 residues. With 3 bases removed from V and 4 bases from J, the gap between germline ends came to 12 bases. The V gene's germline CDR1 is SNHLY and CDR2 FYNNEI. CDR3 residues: CASSDDSLGTGELFF. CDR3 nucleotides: TGTGCCAGCAGTGATGACTCTCTCGGCACCGGGGAGCTGTTTTTT.

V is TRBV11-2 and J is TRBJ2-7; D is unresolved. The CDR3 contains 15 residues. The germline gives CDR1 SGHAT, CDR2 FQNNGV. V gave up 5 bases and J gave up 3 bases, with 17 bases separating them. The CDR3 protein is CASSPRGSAFYEQYF. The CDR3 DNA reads TGTGCCAGCAGCCCTAGAGGCAGCGCGTTCTACGAGCAGTACTTC.

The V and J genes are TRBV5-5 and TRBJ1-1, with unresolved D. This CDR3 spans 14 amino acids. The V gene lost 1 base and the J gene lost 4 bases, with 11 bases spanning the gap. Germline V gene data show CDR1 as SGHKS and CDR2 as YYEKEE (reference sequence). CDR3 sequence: CASSLMVGLTEAFF. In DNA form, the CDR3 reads TGTGCCAGCAGCTTGATGGTTGGACTCACTGAAGCTTTCTTT. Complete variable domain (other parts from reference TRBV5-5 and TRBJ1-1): DAGVTQSPTHLIKTRGQQVTLRCSPISGHKSVSWYQQVLGQGPQFIFQYYEKEERGRGNFPDRFSARQFPNYSSELNVNALLLGDSALYLCASSLMVGLTEAFFGQGTRLTVV.

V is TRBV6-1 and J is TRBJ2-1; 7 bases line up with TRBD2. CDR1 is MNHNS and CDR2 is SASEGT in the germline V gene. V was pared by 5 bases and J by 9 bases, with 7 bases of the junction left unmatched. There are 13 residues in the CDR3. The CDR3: CASSPGTIGEQFF. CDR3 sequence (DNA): TGTGCCAGCAGTCCCGGGACTATCGGTGAGCAGTTCTTC.

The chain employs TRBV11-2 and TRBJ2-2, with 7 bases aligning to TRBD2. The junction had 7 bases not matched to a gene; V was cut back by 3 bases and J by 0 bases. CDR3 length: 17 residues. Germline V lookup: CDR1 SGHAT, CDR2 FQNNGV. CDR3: CASSFGLGGTNTGELFF. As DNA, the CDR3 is TGTGCCAGCAGCTTCGGTCTGGGAGGGACGAACACCGGGGAGCTGTTTTTT.

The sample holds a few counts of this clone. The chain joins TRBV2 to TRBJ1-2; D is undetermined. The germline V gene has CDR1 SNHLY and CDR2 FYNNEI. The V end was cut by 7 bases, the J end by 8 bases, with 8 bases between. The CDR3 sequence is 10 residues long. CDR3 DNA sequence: TGTGCCAGCAAGTACGAGGGCTACACCTTC. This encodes CASKYEGYTF.

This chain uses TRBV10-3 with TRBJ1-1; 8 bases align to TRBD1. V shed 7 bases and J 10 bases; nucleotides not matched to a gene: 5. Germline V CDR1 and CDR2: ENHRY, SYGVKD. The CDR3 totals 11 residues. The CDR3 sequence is CAITGGEGAFF. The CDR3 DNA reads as TGTGCCATCACAGGGGGCGAGGGAGCTTTCTTT.

The CDR3 here is CASSLSPGSYNEQFF. Here the CDR3 DNA reads TGTGCCAGCAGTTTATCGCCGGGGTCCTACAATGAGCAGTTCTTC. The chain combines TRBV28 with TRBJ2-1; D may be TRBD2 (5 bases). Trimming removed 1 base at V and 1 base at J, with 8 bases between. CDR3 length: 15 amino acids. CDR1 MDHEN and CDR2 SYDVKM come from the germline V gene.

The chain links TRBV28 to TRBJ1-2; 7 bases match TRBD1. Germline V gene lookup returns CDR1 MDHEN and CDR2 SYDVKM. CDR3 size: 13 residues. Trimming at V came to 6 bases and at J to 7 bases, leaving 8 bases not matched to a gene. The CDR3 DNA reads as TGTGCCAGCAGCCCAGGGGGAGCAGGTGGCTACACCTTC. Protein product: CASSPGGAGGYTF.

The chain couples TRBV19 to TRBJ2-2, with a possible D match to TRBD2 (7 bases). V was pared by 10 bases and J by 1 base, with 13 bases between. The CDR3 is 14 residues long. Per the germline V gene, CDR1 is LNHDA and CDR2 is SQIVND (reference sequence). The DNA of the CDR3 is TGTGCCATCCGGGGGGCGGAGAACACCGGGGAGCTGTTTTTT. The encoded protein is CAIRGAENTGELFF.

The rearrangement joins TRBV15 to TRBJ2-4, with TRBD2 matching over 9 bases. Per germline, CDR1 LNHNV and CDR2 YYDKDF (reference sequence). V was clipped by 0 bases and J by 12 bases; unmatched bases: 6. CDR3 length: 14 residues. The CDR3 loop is CATSRDSGSAAQYF. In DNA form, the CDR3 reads TGTGCCACCAGCAGAGATAGCGGGAGCGCGGCTCAGTACTTC.

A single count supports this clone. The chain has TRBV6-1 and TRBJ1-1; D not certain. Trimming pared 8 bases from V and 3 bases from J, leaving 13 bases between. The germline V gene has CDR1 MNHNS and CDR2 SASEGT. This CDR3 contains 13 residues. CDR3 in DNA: TGTGCCAGCGTAACTGATACCCACACTGAAGCTTTCTTT. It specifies CASVTDTHTEAFF.

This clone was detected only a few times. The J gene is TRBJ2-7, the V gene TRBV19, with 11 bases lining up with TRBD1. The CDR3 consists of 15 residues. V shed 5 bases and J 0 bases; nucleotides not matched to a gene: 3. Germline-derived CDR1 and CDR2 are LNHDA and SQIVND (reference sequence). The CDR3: CASSLGTGGSYEQYF. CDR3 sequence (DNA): TGTGCCAGTAGTCTCGGGACAGGGGGCTCCTACGAGCAGTACTTC.

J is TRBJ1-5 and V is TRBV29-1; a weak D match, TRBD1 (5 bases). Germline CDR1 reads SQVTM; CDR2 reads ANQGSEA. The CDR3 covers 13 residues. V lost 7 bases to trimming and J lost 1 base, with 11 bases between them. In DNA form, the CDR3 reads TGCAGCGCCACCGCAGGGAGCAATCAGCCCCAGCATTTT. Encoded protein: CSATAGSNQPQHF.